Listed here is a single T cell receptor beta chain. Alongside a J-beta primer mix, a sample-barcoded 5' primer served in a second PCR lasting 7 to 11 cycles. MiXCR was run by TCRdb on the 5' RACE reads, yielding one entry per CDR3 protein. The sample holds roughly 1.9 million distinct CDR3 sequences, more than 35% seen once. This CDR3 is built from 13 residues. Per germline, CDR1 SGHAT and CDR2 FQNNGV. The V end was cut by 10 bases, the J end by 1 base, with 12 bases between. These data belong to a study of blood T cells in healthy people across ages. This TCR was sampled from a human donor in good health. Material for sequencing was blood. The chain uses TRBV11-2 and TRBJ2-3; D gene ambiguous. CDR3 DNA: TGTGCCACAACCACTGAGGGCACAGATACGCAGTATTTT. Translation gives CATTTEGTDTQYF.